This TCR beta chain was captured in a study of cytomegalovirus exposure and HLA in healthy donors. The primer mix had 60 Vbeta and 13 Jbeta primers. TCRdb's table, derived via immunoSEQ multiplex PCR, lists solely in-frame clones and lacks some. The sample records roughly 150,000 clones, 75% to 80% being singletons. This clone was detected a few times. Germline lookup yields CDR1 SQVTM and CDR2 ANQGSEA. The CDR3 has 13 amino acids. Trimming removed 6 bases at V and 6 bases at J, with 18 bases between. The sample taken for sequencing was PBMCs. The sequence was collected from a male donor in good health and CMV-seronegative. The chain has TRBV29-1 and TRBJ2-7; unclear D gene. CDR3 nucleotides: TGCAGCGTCGCCCCGGCTCCCTCAGGCGAGCAGTACTTC. Its translation: CSVAPAPSGEQYF.